Presented here are 5 T cell receptor beta chains from one specimen sequenced in a study of STAT3 mutations in large granular lymphocyte leukemia. Whole-study findings and limits: In T-cell large granular lymphocyte leukemia, about half of patients showed multiple immunodominant subclonotypes.

Their antigens are not known. Sequencing used immunoSEQ multiplex PCR; TCRdb keeps in-frame clones, though not all of them. The sample shows about 7,800 clones, 91% of them seen only once. The source material was peripheral blood mononuclear cells. All receptors come from a man between 50 and 59 years old with T-cell large granular lymphocyte leukemia. Some clones in this sample may be carry-over from other donors' samples.

A few counts support this clone. V and J are TRBV9 and TRBJ2-7; TRBD1 is a possible D gene (5 bases). V was pared by 0 bases and J by 4 bases, with 8 bases between. The germline V gene has CDR1 SGDLS and CDR2 YYNGEE. The CDR3 has 13 amino acids. The DNA for the CDR3 is TGTGCCAGCAGCGTAGGGACAAATTACGAGCAGTACTTC. It yields the protein CASSVGTNYEQYF.

CDR3 DNA: TGTGCCAGCAGTCTTAAGGGGGATGGTGGCGGCTACACCTTC. Translated, it gives CASSLKGDGGGYTF. The chain recombines TRBV6-1 with TRBJ1-2; D might be TRBD1 (6 bases). Trimming took off 5 bases at V and 8 bases at J, with 18 bases between the two ends. The CDR3 totals 14 residues. Germline CDR1 and CDR2: MNHNS and SASEGT.

V usage is TRBV2 and J usage is TRBJ2-7; TRBD1 might be the D (6 bases). This CDR3 spans 14 amino acids. V lost 4 bases and J 7 bases, leaving 17 bases between the germline ends. The germline gives CDR1 SNHLY, CDR2 FYNNEI. CDR3 DNA sequence: TGTGCCAGCAGTGCGGGCAGGGGAGTGGAGGAGCAGTACTTC. Translation: CASSAGRGVEEQYF.

V usage is TRBV7-3 and J usage is TRBJ2-7, with 7 bases lining up with TRBD2. The germline V gene has CDR1 SGHTA and CDR2 FQGTGA. The CDR3 extends over 15 amino acids. J gave up 3 bases and V 5 bases, and 10 bases lay outside the gene matches. Here the CDR3 reads CASSPGLGNDYEQYF. DNA of the CDR3: TGTGCCAGCAGCCCCGGACTAGGCAATGACTACGAGCAGTACTTC.

V gene TRBV4-2 combines with J gene TRBJ1-6; TRBD1 aligns across 10 bases. Germline V gene lookup returns CDR1 LGHNA and CDR2 YNFKEQ. CDR3 length: 16 residues. J was trimmed by 5 bases and V by 4 bases; bases with no gene match: 5. As DNA, the CDR3 is TGTGCCAGCAGCCTGACAGGGGGCTACAATAATTCACCCCTCCACTTT. Residues: CASSLTGGYNNSPLHF.